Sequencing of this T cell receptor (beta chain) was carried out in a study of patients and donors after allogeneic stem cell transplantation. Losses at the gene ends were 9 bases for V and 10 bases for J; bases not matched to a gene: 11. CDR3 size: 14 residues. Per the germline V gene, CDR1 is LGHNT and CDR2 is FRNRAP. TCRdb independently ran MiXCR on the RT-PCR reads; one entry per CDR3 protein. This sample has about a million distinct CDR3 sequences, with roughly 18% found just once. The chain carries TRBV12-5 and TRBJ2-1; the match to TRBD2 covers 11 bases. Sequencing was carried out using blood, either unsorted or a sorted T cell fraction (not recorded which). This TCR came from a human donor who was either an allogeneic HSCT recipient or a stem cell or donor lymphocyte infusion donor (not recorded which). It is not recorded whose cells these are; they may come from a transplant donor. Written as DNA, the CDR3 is TGTGCTAGCACAGGACGGGCTAGCGGGGGGGAGCAGTTCTTC. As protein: CASTGRASGGEQFF.